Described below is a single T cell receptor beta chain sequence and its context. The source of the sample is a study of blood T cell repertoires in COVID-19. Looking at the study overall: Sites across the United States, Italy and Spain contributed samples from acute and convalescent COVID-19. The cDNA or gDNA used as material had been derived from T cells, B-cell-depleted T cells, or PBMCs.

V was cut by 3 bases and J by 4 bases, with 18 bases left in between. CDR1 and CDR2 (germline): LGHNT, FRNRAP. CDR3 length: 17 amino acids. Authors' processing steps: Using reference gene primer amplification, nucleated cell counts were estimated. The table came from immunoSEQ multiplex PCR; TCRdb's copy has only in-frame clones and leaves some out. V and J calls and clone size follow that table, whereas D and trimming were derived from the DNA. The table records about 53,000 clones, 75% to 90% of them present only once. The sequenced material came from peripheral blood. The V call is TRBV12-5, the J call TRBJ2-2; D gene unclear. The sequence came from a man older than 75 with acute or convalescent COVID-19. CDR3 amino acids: CASGFLNRASITGELFF. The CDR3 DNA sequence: TGTGCTAGTGGTTTCCTGAATCGAGCCTCTATCACCGGGGAGCTGTTTTTT.